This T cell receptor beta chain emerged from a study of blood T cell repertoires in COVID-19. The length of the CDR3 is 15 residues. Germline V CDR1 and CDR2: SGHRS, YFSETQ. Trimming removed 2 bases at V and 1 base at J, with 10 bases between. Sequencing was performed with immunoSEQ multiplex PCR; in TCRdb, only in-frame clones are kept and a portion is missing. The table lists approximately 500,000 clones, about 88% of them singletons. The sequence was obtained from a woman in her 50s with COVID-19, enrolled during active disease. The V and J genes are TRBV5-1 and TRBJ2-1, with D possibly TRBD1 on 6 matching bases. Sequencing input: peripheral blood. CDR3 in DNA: TGCGCCAGCAGCTTCGGGACACCGTCCTACAATGAGCAGTTCTTC. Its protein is CASSFGTPSYNEQFF.